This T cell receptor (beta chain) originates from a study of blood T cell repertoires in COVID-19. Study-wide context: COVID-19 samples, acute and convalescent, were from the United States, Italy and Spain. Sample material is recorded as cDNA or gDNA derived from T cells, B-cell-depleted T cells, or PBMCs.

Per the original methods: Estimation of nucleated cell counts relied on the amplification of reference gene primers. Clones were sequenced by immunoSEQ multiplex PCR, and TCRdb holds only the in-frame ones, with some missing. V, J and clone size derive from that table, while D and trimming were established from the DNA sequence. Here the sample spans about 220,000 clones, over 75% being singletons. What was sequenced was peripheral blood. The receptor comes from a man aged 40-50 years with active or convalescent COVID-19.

The CDR3: CASSISTGANTEAFF. Written as DNA, the CDR3 is TGCGCCAGCAGCATTTCGACAGGGGCGAACACTGAAGCTTTCTTT. The rearrangement joins TRBV5-1 to TRBJ1-1; 8 bases line up with TRBD1. The J segment lost 1 base and the V segment lost 4 bases, leaving 6 bases of the junction unmatched. In germline, CDR1 is SGHRS, CDR2 YFSETQ. This CDR3 spans 15 amino acids.